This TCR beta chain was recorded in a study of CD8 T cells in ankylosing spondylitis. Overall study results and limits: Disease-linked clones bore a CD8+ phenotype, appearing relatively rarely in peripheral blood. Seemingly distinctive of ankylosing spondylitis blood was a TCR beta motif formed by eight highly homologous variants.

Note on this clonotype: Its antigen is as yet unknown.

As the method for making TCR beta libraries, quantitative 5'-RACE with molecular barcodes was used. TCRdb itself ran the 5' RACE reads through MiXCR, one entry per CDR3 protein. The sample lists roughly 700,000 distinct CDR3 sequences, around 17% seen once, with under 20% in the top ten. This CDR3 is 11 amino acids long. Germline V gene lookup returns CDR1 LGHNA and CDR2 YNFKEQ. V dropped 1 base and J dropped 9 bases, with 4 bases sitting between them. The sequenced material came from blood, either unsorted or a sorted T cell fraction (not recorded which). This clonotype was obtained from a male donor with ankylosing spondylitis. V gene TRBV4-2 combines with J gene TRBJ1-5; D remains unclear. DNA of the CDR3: TGTGCCAGCAGCCAAGGGGGGCCCCAGCATTTT. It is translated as CASSQGGPQHF.